This T cell receptor beta chain was sequenced in a study of shared clonotypes between healthy human individuals. This clone was recorded once. Its specificity is unknown. A read error is likely here: a far larger clone is one base away. The sample carries other DNA sequences with the same CDR3. This CDR3 is 14 amino acids long. The V end lost 4 bases, the J end lost 5 bases, and 15 bases lay between the germline ends. Germline V gene lookup returns CDR1 SGHRS and CDR2 YFSETQ. Caucasian adults residing in Nashville, Tennessee made up all the donors. The unsorted samples took tens of millions of PBMCs to get genomic DNA. Genomic DNA (from each subset) was split evenly across several immunoSEQ plates. Here immunoSEQ multiplex PCR was the method, and the copy in TCRdb shows in-frame clones only, minus some. The sample contains approximately 440,000 clones, approximately 71% of which appear only once. Notes on the study in general: Only blood samples were collected, and tissue repertoires likely differ.

This clonotype originated in a woman aged 35 to 49 in good health. Some clones in this sample may be carry-over from other donors' samples. The V call is TRBV5-1, the J call TRBJ1-1; unclear D gene. Sequenced material: PBMCs. CDR3 residues: CASSPTVGYTEAFF. In nucleotides, the CDR3 is TGCGCCAGCAGCCCGACGGTCGGGTATACTGAAGCTTTCTTT.